This TCR beta chain was recovered during a study of CD8+CD57+ T cells in acquired aplastic anemia. Across the study: The sorted CD4+ and CD8+ cells yielded an average around 3 ug of DNA. Study-wide points: The same twenty-nine CD8+ CDR3 sequences occurred in patients and in controls.

Worth noting for this clonotype: Antigen specificity is unknown.

Genomic DNA provided the template from which TCR beta VDJ and CDR3 profiles were obtained. MiXCR, run by TCRdb on the reads, gives a single entry per CDR3 protein. The sample includes some 150,000 distinct CDR3 sequences, 71% of them seen just once. V shed 4 bases, J shed 7 bases, and the junction held 7 bases outside the gene matches. This CDR3 spans 15 amino acids. From germline, CDR1 is MRHNA and CDR2 SNTAGT. Those patients picked for sequencing had displayed CD8+CD57+ cell expansion on flow cytometry. Sequencing input: sorted CD4+, CD8+, or CD8+CD57+ T cells (not recorded which) from PBMCs. V usage is TRBV6-4 and J usage is TRBJ1-6; TRBD1 matches 7 bases. The sequence was collected from a human donor with aplastic anemia. CDR3 protein: CASSGAGGGNSPLHF. CDR3 DNA: TGTGCCAGCAGTGGGGCAGGGGGAGGAAATTCACCCCTCCACTTT.